This TCR beta chain was sequenced for a study of cytomegalovirus exposure and HLA in healthy donors. From germline, CDR1 is LNHDA and CDR2 SQIVND (reference sequence). The ends lost 7 bases at V and 1 base at J; junction bases unmatched: 8. The CDR3 totals 16 residues. Vbeta (60) and Jbeta (13) primers were used in the PCR. Measured with immunoSEQ multiplex PCR; TCRdb has only the in-frame clones, and not every one. The sample lists some 98,000 clones, 76% seen once, with 2% to 2.5% in the top ten. In its sample, this clone was seen a few times. This chain links TRBV19 with TRBJ1-5; 9 bases are shared with TRBD1. Sequencing was performed on PBMCs. This clonotype was obtained from a man aged 40-49 years in good health and CMV-seronegative. Here the CDR3 reads CASTEGTGRSNQPQHF. For the CDR3, the DNA is TGTGCCAGTACCGAGGGGACAGGGAGAAGCAATCAGCCCCAGCATTTT. The full variable domain, with the rest looked up from reference TRBV19 and TRBJ1-5, is DGGITQSPKYLFRKEGQNVTLSCEQNLNHDAMYWYRQDPGQGLRLIYYSQIVNDFQKGDIAEGYSVSREKKESFPLTVTSAQKNPTAFYLCASTEGTGRSNQPQHFGDGTRLSIL.